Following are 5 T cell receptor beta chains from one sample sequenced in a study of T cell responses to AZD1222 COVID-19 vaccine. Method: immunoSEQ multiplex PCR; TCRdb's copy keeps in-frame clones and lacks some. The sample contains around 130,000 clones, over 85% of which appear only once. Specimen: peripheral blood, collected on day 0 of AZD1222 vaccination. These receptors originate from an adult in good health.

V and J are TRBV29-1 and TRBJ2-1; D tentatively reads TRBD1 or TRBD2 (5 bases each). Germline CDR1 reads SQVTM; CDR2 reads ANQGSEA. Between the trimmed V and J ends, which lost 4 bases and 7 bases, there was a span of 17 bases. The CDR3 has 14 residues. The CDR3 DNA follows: TGCAGCGTTGGGCGTGGGACCCCCCTGAATGAGCAGTTCTTC. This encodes CSVGRGTPLNEQFF.

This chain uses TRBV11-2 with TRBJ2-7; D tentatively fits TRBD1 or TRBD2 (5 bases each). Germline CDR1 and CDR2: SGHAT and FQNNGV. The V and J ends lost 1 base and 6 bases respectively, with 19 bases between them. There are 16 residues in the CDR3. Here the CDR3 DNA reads TGTGCCAGCAGCTTAGTTGGGGGTCCCCCTGAGGGCGAGCAGTACTTC. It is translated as CASSLVGGPPEGEQYF.

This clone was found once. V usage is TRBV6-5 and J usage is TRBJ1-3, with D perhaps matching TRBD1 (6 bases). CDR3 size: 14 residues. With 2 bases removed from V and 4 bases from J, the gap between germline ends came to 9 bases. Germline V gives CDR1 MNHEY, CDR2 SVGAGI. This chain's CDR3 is CASSYVGGGNTIYF. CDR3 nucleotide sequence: TGTGCCAGCAGTTACGTCGGGGGCGGAAACACCATATATTTT.

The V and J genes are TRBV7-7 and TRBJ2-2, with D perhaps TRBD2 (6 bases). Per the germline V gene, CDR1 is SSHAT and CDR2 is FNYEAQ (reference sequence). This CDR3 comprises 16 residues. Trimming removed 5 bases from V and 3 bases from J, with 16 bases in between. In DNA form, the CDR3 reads TGTGCCAGCAGCCATGGGGAGGTTGTGGACACCGGGGAGCTGTTTTTT. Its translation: CASSHGEVVDTGELFF. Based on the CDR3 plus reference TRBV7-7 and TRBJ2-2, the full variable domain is GAGVSQSPRYKVTKRGQDVTLRCDPISSHATLYWYQQALGQGPEFLTYFNYEAQPDKSGLPSDRFSAERPEGSISTLTIQRTEQRDSAMYRCASSHGEVVDTGELFFGEGSRLTVL.

DNA for the CDR3: TGTGCCAGCAGGAGGTGGAGGGGCGGGGAGACCCAGTACTTC. Translation gives CASRRWRGGETQYF. The rearrangement uses TRBV6-5 and TRBJ2-5, with D possibly matching TRBD2 (6 bases). The germline gives CDR1 MNHEY, CDR2 SVGAGI. Between the trimmed V and J ends, which lost 6 bases and 5 bases, there was a span of 16 bases. The CDR3 contains 14 residues.